This TCR beta chain is drawn from a study of vaccination effects on CD4 cells after COVID-19. On this clone: Its antigen is undetermined.

ViraFEST expansion of antigen-specific CD4+ T cells with viral peptide pools preceded sequencing. CD4+ T cells were isolated after roughly nine days of culture. Two-dose BNT162b2 or mRNA-1273 vaccination was given to participants. Clones were sequenced by immunoSEQ multiplex PCR, and TCRdb holds only the in-frame ones, with some missing. The sample shows approximately 28,000 clones, around 80% of them seen only once. The germline V gene has CDR1 SQVTM and CDR2 ANQGSEA. The V segment lost 6 bases and the J segment 4 bases; nucleotides outside the gene matches: 4. This CDR3 is built from 12 residues. The TCR originated in a human donor who received a COVID-19 vaccine. Some clones in this sample may be carry-over from other donors' samples. This chain links TRBV29-1 with TRBJ1-2; 8 bases agree with TRBD1. This material consisted of CD4+ T cells from PBMCs cultured with SARS-CoV-2 spike peptides, taken after COVID-19 vaccination. CDR3 nucleotide sequence: TGCAGCGTGCGGACAGGGACCTATGGCTACACCTTC. It specifies CSVRTGTYGYTF.